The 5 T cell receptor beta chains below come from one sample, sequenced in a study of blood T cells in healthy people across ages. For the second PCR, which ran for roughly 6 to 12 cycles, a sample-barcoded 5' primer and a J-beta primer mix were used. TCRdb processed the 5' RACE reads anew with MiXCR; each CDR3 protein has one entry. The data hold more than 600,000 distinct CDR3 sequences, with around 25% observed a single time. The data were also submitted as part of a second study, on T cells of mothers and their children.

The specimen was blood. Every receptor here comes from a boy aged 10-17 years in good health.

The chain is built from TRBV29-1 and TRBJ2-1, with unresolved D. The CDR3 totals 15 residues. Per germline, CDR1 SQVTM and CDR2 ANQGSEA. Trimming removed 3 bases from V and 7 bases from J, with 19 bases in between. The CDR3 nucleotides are TGCAGCGTTGATAGGCAGGAAAGTCTCGGGAATGAGCAGTTCTTC. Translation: CSVDRQESLGNEQFF.

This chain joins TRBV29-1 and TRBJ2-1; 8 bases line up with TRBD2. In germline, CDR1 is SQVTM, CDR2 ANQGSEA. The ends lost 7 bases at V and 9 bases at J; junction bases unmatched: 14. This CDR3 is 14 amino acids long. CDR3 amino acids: CSGGRSGSKSEQFF. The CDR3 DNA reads TGCAGCGGGGGAAGGAGCGGGAGCAAGAGTGAGCAGTTCTTC.

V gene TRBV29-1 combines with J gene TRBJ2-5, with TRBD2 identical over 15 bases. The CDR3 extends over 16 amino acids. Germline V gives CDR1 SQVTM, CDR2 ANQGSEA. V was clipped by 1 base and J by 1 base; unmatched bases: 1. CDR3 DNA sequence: TGCAGCGTTGAAGGGACTAGCGGGAGGGTCCAAGAGACCCAGTACTTC. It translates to CSVEGTSGRVQETQYF. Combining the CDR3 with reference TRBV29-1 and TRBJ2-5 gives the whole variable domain SAVISQKPSRDICQRGTSLTIQCQVDSQVTMMFWYRQQPGQSLTLIATANQGSEATYESGFVIDKFPISRPNLTFSTLTVSNMSPEDSSIYLCSVEGTSGRVQETQYFGPGTRLLVL.

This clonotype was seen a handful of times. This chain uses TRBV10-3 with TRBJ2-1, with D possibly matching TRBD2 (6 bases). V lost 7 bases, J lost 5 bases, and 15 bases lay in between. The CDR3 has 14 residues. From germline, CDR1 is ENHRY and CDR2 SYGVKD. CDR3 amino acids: CAIKGTGVDNEQFF. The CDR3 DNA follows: TGTGCCATCAAGGGGACGGGGGTTGACAATGAGCAGTTCTTC.

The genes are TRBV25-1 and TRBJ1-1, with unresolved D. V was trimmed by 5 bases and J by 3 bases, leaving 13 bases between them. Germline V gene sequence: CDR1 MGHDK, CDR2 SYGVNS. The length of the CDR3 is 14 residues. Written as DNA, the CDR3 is TGTGCCAGCAGTAGAGCTGACAAGTACACTGAAGCTTTCTTT. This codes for CASSRADKYTEAFF.